This T cell receptor beta chain emerged from a study of blood T cell repertoires in COVID-19. Study at large: The samples span acute and convalescent COVID-19 from the United States, Italy and Spain. The analysed material was cDNA or gDNA that came from T cells, B-cell-depleted T cells, or PBMCs.

V lost 1 base to trimming and J lost 0 bases, with 4 bases between them. This CDR3 has 13 amino acids. Germline CDR1 reads LNHDA; CDR2 reads SQIVND (reference sequence). Recruitment covered some 25 US areas and drew participants whose ages spanned about 18 to 90 years. In the authors' methods: Amplifying reference gene primers gave estimates of nucleated cell counts. Using immunoSEQ multiplex PCR, the repertoire was profiled, and TCRdb retains in-frame clones only, with some absent. From that table come the V and J calls and clone size; the DNA was used to work out D and trimming. The sample lists more than 200,000 clones, over 85% occurring once.

The chain combines TRBV19 with TRBJ2-7; D remains ambiguous. The source material was PBMCs or T cells enriched from blood (not recorded which). This receptor was obtained from a woman aged 25 to 39 with acute COVID-19. The CDR3, as DNA: TGTGCCAGTAGTATAGCTTTCTCCTACGAGCAGTACTTC. It is translated as CASSIAFSYEQYF. Looking up the rest from reference TRBV19 and TRBJ2-7 gives the full variable domain: DGGITQSPKYLFRKEGQNVTLSCEQNLNHDAMYWYRQDPGQGLRLIYYSQIVNDFQKGDIAEGYSVSREKKESFPLTVTSAQKNPTAFYLCASSIAFSYEQYFGPGTRLTVT.